This T cell receptor beta chain was identified during a study of T cell responses to AZD1222 COVID-19 vaccine. General study points: The CD4 TCRs associated with vaccination extended across spike and predominated at 160-218 and 743-854.

Repertoires were generated with immunoSEQ multiplex PCR, while TCRdb's copy carries only in-frame clones and drops some. The repertoire holds 18,000 or so clones, with roughly 86% as singletons. The CDR3 extends over 14 amino acids. Germline CDR1 is ENHRY and CDR2 is SYGVKD. As for this clone: Its matching antigen is unknown.

The chain carries TRBV10-3 and TRBJ2-3; a weak D match, TRBD2 (6 bases). The material was peripheral blood, obtained 28 days after the second AZD1222 dose. This TCR was recovered from an adult who received the AZD1222 COVID-19 vaccine. Written as DNA, the CDR3 is TGTGCAGGGGCGGAGGGGCGGGGCACAGATACGCAGTATTTT. It is translated as CAGAEGRGTDTQYF.